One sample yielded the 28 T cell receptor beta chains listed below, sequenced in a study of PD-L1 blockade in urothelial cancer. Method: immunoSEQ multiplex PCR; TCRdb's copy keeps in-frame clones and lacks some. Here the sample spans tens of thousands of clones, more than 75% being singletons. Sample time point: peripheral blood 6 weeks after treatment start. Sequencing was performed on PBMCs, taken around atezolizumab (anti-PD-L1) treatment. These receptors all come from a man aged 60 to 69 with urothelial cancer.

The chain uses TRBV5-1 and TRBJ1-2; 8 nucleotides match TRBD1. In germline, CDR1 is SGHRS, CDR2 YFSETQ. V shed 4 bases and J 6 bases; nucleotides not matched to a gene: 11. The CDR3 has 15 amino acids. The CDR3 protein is CASSVEDRAIDGYTF. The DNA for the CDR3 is TGCGCCAGCAGCGTTGAGGACAGGGCGATCGATGGCTACACCTTC.

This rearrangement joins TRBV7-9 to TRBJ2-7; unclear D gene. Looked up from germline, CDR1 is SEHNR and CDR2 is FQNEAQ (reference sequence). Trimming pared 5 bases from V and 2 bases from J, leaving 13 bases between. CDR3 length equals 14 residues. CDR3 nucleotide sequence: TGTGCCAGCAGCGTGAGCGTAAATACCTACGAGCAGTACTTC. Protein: CASSVSVNTYEQYF.

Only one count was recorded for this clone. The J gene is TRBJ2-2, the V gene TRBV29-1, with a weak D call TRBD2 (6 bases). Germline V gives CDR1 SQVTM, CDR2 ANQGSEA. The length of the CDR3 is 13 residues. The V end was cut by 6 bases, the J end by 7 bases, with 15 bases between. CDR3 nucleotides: TGCAGCGTCCTCAGAGCTAGCGACGGGGAGCTGTTTTTT. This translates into CSVLRASDGELFF.

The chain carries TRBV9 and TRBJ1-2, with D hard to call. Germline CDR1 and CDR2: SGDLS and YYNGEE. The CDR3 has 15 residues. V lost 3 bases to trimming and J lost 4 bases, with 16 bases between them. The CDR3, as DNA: TGTGCCAGCAGCGCGGCCCCTCAGGCGCTCTATGGCTACACCTTC. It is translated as CASSAAPQALYGYTF.

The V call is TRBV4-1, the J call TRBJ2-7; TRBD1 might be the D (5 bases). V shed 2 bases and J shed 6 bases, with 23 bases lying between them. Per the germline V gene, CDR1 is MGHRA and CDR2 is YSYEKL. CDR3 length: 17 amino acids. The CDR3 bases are TGCGCCAGCAGCCAACGCCTGGCGGTAGGGGCCGCCCTCGAGCAGTACTTC. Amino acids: CASSQRLAVGAALEQYF.

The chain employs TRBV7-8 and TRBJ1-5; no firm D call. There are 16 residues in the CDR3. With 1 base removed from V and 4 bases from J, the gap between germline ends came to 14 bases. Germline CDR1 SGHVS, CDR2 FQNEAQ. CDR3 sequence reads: CASSLEPGGKNQPQHF. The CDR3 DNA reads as TGTGCCAGCAGCTTAGAGCCAGGAGGCAAGAATCAGCCCCAGCATTTT.

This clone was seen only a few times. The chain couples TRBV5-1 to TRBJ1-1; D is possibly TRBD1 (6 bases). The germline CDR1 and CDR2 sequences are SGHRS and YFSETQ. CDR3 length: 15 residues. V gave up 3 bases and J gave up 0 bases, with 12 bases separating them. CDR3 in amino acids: CASSYPTGMNTEAFF. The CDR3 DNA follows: TGCGCCAGCAGCTACCCAACAGGGATGAACACTGAAGCTTTCTTT.

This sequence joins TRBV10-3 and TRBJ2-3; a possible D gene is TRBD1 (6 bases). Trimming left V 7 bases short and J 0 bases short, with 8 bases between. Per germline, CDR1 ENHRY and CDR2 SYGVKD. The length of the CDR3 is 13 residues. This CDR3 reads CAITQGSTDTQYF. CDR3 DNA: TGTGCCATCACACAGGGTAGCACAGATACGCAGTATTTT.

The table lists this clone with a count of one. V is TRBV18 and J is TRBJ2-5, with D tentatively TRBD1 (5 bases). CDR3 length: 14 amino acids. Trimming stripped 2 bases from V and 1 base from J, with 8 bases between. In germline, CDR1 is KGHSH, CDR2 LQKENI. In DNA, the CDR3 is TGTGCCAGCTCACCAGGCCAGGGCCAAGAGACCCAGTACTTC. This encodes CASSPGQGQETQYF. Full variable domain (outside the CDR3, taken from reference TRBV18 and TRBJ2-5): NAGVMQNPRHLVRRRGQEARLRCSPMKGHSHVYWYRQLPEEGLKFMVYLQKENIIDESGMPKERFSAEFPKEGPSILRIQQVVRGDSAAYFCASSPGQGQETQYFGPGTRLLVL.

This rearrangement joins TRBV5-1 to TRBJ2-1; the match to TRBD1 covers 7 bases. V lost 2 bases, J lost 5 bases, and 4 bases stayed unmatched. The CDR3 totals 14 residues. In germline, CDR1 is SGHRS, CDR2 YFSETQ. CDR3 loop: CASSFRQGNNEQFF. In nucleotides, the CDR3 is TGCGCCAGCAGCTTCCGACAGGGAAACAATGAGCAGTTCTTC.

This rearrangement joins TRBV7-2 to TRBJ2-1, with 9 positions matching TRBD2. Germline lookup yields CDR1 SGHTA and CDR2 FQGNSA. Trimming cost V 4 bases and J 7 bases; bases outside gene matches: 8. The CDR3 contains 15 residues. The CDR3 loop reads CASSSMGLAGNEQFF. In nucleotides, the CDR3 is TGTGCCAGCAGCTCTATGGGACTAGCCGGGAATGAGCAGTTCTTC.

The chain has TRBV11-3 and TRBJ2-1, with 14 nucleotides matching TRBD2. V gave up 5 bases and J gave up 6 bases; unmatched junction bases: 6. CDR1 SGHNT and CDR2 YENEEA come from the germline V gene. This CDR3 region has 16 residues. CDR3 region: CASSPQGLAGGNEQFF. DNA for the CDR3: TGTGCCAGCAGCCCCCAAGGACTAGCGGGGGGCAATGAGCAGTTCTTC.

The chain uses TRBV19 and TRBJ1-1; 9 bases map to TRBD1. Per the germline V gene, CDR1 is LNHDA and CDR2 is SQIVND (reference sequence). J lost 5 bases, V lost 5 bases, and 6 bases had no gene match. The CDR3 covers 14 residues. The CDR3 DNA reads TGTGCCAGTAGTTTCGGACAGGGGAGGACTGAAGCTTTCTTT. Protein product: CASSFGQGRTEAFF.

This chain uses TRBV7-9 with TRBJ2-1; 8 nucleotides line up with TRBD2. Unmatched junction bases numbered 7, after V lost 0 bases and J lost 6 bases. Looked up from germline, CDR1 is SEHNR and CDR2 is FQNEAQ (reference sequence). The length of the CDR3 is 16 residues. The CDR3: CASSLAGAGALNEQFF. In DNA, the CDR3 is TGTGCCAGCAGCTTAGCCGGAGCGGGGGCCCTCAATGAGCAGTTCTTC.

The CDR3 DNA reads TGTGCCAGCAGTTTGAGCTATCGTGGTGAAAAACTGTTTTTT. Amino acid sequence: CASSLSYRGEKLFF. The V call is TRBV28, the J call TRBJ1-4; no reliable D call. There are 14 residues in the CDR3. The germline CDR1 and CDR2 sequences are MDHEN and SYDVKM. Trimming pared 3 bases from V and 7 bases from J, leaving 12 bases between.

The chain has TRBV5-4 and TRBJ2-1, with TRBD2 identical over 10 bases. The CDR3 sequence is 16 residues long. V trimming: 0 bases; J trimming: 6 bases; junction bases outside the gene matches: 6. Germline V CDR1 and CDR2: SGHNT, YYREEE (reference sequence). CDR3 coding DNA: TGTGCCAGCAGCTTGGAATCGCTAGCGGGAGTCAATGAGCAGTTCTTC. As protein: CASSLESLAGVNEQFF.

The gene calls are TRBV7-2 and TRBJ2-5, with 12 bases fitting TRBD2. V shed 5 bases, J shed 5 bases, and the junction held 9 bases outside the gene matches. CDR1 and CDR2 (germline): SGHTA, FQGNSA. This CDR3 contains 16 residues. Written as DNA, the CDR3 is TGTGCCAGCAGCCAAACCAGACTAGCGGGAGTGGAGACCCAGTACTTC. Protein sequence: CASSQTRLAGVETQYF.

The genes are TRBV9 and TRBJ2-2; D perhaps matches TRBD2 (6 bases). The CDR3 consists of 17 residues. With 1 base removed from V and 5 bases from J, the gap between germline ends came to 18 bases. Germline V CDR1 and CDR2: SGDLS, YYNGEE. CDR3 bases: TGTGCCAGCAGCGTAACTACTAGCTCGAGCGGGACCGGGGAGCTGTTTTTT. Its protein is CASSVTTSSSGTGELFF. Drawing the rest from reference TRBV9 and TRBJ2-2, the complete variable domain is DSGVTQTPKHLITATGQRVTLRCSPRSGDLSVYWYQQSLDQGLQFLIQYYNGEERAKGNILERFSAQQFPDLHSELNLSSLELGDSALYFCASSVTTSSSGTGELFFGEGSRLTVL.

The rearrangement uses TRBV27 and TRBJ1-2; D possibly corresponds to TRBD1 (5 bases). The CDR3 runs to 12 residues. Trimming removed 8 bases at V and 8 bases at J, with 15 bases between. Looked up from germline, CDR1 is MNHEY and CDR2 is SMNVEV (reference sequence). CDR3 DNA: TGTGCCAGCGCCGCAGGGATGGGCGGCTACACCTTC. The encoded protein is CASAAGMGGYTF.

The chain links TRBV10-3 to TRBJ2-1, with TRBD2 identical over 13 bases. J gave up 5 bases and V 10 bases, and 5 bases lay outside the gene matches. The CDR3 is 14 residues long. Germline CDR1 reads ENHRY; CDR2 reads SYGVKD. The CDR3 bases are TGTGCCACCCGGACTAGCGGGGGTCACAATGAGCAGTTCTTC. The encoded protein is CATRTSGGHNEQFF.

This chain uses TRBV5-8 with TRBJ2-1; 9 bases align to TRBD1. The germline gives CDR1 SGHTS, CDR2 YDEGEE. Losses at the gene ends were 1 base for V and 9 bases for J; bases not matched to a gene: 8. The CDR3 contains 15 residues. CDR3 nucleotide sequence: TGTGCCAGCAGCTTGCGGCTGGGACAGGGTGGTGAGCAGTTCTTC. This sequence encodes CASSLRLGQGGEQFF.

CDR3 loop: CASSAPVVGGTGELFF. The CDR3 DNA is TGTGCCAGCAGCGCCCCAGTAGTGGGAGGAACCGGGGAGCTGTTTTTT. This chain joins TRBV9 and TRBJ2-2; tentative D call: TRBD2 (6 bases). V was shortened by 3 bases and J by 5 bases, with 17 bases between the two germline ends. The CDR3 extends over 16 amino acids. Germline V gene lookup returns CDR1 SGDLS and CDR2 YYNGEE.

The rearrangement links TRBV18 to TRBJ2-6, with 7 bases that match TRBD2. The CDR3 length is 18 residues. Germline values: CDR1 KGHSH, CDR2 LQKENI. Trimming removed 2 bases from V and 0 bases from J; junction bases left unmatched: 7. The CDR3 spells CASSPSGRGSSGANVLTF. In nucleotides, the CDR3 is TGTGCCAGCTCACCATCTGGGAGGGGTTCCTCTGGGGCCAACGTCCTGACTTTC. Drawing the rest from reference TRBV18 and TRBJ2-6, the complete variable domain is NAGVMQNPRHLVRRRGQEARLRCSPMKGHSHVYWYRQLPEEGLKFMVYLQKENIIDESGMPKERFSAEFPKEGPSILRIQQVVRGDSAAYFCASSPSGRGSSGANVLTFGAGSRLTVL.

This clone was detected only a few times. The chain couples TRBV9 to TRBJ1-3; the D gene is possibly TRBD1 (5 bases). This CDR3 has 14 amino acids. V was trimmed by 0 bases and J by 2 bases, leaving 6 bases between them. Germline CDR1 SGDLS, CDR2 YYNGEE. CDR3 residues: CASSVETAGNTIYF. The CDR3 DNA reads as TGTGCCAGCAGCGTAGAGACAGCTGGAAACACCATATATTTT. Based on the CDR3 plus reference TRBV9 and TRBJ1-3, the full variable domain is DSGVTQTPKHLITATGQRVTLRCSPRSGDLSVYWYQQSLDQGLQFLIQYYNGEERAKGNILERFSAQQFPDLHSELNLSSLELGDSALYFCASSVETAGNTIYFGEGSWLTVV.

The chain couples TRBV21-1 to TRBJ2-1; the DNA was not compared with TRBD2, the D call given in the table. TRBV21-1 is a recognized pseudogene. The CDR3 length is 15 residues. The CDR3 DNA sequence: TGTGCCAGCAGGTTACCGGGACTAGGAACAAATGAGCAGTTCTTC. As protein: CASRLPGLGTNEQFF.

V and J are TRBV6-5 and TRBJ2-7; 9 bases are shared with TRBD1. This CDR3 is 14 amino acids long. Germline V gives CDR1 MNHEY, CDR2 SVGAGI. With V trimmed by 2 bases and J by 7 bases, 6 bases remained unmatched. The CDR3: CASSYDRGSREQYF. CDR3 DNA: TGTGCCAGCAGTTACGACAGGGGGTCGCGGGAGCAGTACTTC.

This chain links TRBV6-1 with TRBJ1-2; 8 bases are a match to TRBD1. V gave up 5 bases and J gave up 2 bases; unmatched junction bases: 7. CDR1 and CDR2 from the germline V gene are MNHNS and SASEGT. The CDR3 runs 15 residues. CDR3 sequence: CASSQGQVLNYGYTF. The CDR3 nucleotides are TGTGCCAGCAGTCAGGGACAGGTCTTAAACTATGGCTACACCTTC.

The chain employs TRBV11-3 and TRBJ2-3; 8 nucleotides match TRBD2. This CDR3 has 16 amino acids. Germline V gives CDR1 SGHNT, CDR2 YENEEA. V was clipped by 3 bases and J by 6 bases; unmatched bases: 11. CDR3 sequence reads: CASSFGGSGMVDTQYF. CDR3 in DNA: TGTGCCAGCAGCTTCGGGGGTAGCGGGATGGTGGATACGCAGTATTTT.